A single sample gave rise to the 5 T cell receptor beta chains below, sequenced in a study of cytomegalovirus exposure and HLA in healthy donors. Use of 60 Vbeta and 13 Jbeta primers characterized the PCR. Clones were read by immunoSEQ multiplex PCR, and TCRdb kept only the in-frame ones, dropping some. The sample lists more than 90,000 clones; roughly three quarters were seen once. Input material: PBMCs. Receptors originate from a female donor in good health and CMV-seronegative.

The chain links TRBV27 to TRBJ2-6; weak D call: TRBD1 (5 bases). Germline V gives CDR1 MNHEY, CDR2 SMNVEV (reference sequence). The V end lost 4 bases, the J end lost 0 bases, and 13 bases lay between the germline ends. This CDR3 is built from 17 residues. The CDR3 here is CASSSFDSFSGANVLTF. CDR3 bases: TGTGCCAGCAGTTCCTTTGACAGCTTCTCTGGGGCCAACGTCCTGACTTTC.

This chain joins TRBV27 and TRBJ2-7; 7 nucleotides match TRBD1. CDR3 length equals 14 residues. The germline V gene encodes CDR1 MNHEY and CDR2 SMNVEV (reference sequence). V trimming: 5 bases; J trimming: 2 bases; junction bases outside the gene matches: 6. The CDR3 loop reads CASSPLDRAYEQYF. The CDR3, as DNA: TGTGCCAGCAGTCCTCTCGACAGGGCCTACGAGCAGTACTTC.

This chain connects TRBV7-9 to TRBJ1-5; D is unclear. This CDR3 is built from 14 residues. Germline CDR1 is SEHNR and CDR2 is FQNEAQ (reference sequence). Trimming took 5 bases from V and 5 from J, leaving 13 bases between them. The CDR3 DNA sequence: TGTGCCAGCAGCAACGACGGAGCGTATCAGCCCCAGCATTTT. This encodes CASSNDGAYQPQHF.

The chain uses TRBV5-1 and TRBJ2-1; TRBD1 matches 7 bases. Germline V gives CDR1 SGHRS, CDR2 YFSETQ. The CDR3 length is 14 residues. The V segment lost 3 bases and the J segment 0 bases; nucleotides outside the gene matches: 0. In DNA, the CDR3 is TGCGCCAGCAGCTGGGACAGCTCCTACAATGAGCAGTTCTTC. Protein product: CASSWDSSYNEQFF.

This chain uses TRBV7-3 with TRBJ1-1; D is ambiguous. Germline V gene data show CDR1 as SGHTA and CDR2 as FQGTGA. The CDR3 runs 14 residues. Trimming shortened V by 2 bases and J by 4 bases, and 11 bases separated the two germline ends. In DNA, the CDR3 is TGTGCCAGCAGCTTAGGGAGGGAGGGCACTGAAGCTTTCTTT. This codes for CASSLGREGTEAFF.